This TCR beta chain was retrieved from a study of regulatory T cells in long-lasting Graves disease. In this sample, this clonotype turned up a few times. Arm-PCR with iRepertoire HTBI primers amplified the CDR3 regions for these TCR beta libraries. TCRdb redid the calling of the multiplex PCR reads with MiXCR, one entry per CDR3 protein. The sample gives around 450,000 distinct CDR3 sequences, 15% of which show up once; roughly 17% is in the top ten. CDR3 size: 15 residues. Looked up from germline, CDR1 is SGDLS and CDR2 is YYNGEE. V was clipped by 4 bases and J by 8 bases; unmatched bases: 12. The time point was: newly diagnosed GD, antithyroid drugs for less than 3 months. There was RNA extracted from PBMCs, and the TCR library was made from it. The same data also contributed to another study, on T cells in Graves' hyperthyroidism and ophthalmopathy. From that study: A lack of ophthalmopathy progression within 18 months defined stable Graves' hyperthyroidism.

This sequence originates from a woman in her thirties with Graves disease. The chain employs TRBV9 and TRBJ1-2, with TRBD1 matching 9 bases. The material sequenced was peripheral blood mononuclear cells (PBMCs), taken at new diagnosis, from a patient treated with antithyroid drugs. CDR3 in amino acids: CASSSHSGTGPGYTF. In DNA form, the CDR3 reads TGTGCCAGCAGCTCGCACTCCGGGACAGGGCCCGGCTACACCTTC. Combining the CDR3 with reference TRBV9 and TRBJ1-2 gives the whole variable domain DSGVTQTPKHLITATGQRVTLRCSPRSGDLSVYWYQQSLDQGLQFLIQYYNGEERAKGNILERFSAQQFPDLHSELNLSSLELGDSALYFCASSSHSGTGPGYTFGSGTRLTVV.